This T cell receptor beta chain was recorded in a study of regulatory T cells in long-lasting Graves disease. Study-level information: The study counted Graves' disease as persistent given over 5 years of antithyroid drugs and positive TSH receptor antibodies.

Study-level results: Persistent patients had a count of shared public clonotypes (approximately 2,800) that exceeded that of new patients (about 970).

In building TCR beta libraries, iRepertoire HTBI primers were used together with Arm-PCR of CDR3 regions. TCRdb itself ran the multiplex PCR reads through MiXCR, one entry per CDR3 protein. This table has 400,000 to 500,000 distinct CDR3 sequences, roughly 21% appearing once. The CDR3 runs 14 residues. The V end lost 0 bases, the J end lost 2 bases, and 8 bases lay between the germline ends. Germline V gene lookup returns CDR1 SGDLS and CDR2 YYNGEE. For this clonotype: Its target is not known.

The time point here: persistent/refractory GD, antithyroid drugs over 5 years with positive TRAb. Extracted PBMC RNA gave rise to the TCR library. Patients of an endocrinology department in Xi'an, China, were included. The TCR originated in a female donor with Graves disease. The material was peripheral blood mononuclear cells (PBMCs), obtained when the disease was refractory, from a patient treated with antithyroid drugs. The rearrangement links TRBV9 to TRBJ1-2; possible D gene TRBD1, 5 bases. The CDR3: CASSVGSGNYGYTF. Written as DNA, the CDR3 is TGTGCCAGCAGCGTAGGATCAGGGAACTATGGCTACACCTTC.